This passage covers 14 T cell receptor beta chains from one sample sequenced in a study of T-cell memory formation after mild COVID-19. TCRdb itself ran the 5' RACE reads through MiXCR, one entry per CDR3 protein. The sample has more than 200,000 distinct CDR3 sequences; 16% are singletons. Sequenced material: PBMCs or a T cell subset sorted from them (not recorded which). Every receptor here comes from a man aged 18 to 29 who had mild COVID-19 (a few samples of this study predate the infection). Cell type and time point are not known.

The V and J genes are TRBV20-1 and TRBJ2-1; D gene ambiguous. Deletions cut 6 bases from V and 3 bases from J, with 18 bases between. The CDR3 length is 15 residues. Germline V gene sequence: CDR1 DFQATT, CDR2 SNEGSKA (reference sequence). CDR3 DNA sequence: TGCAGTGCCCCGCCCTATGGCTCGGTCTACAATGAGCAGTTCTTC. Protein: CSAPPYGSVYNEQFF.

This clonotype was observed once. The chain links TRBV6-1 to TRBJ1-2; D remains ambiguous. Trimming left V 1 base short and J 4 bases short, with 7 bases between. The CDR3 is 13 residues long. Germline values: CDR1 MNHNS, CDR2 SASEGT. The CDR3: CASSEVGGYGYTF. Here the CDR3 DNA reads TGTGCCAGCAGTGAAGTAGGAGGCTATGGCTACACCTTC.

The chain is built from TRBV4-1 and TRBJ1-2; D ambiguous. CDR3 length: 15 amino acids. CDR1 MGHRA and CDR2 YSYEKL come from the germline V gene. The germline V and J ends were trimmed by 0 bases and 2 bases, with 10 bases remaining between them. The CDR3 nucleotides are TGCGCCAGCAGCCAAGATCCGGCGGGGAACTATGGCTACACCTTC. It encodes CASSQDPAGNYGYTF.

The J gene is TRBJ1-2, the V gene TRBV7-2; 10 bases align to TRBD1. The CDR3 is 16 residues long. J gave up 1 base and V 3 bases, and 5 bases lay outside the gene matches. Per germline, CDR1 SGHTA and CDR2 FQGNSA. The CDR3 loop is CASSLGQGTINYGYTF. DNA for the CDR3: TGTGCCAGCAGCTTGGGACAGGGGACAATTAACTATGGCTACACCTTC. The complete variable domain, with remaining parts taken from reference TRBV7-2 and TRBJ1-2, reads GAGVSQSPSNKVTEKGKDVELRCDPISGHTALYWYRQSLGQGLEFLIYFQGNSAPDKSGLPSDRFSAERTGGSVSTLTIQRTQQEDSAVYLCASSLGQGTINYGYTFGSGTRLTVV.

This clonotype came up a few times. V and J are TRBV6-6 and TRBJ2-2; D gene unclear. The V end was cut by 5 bases, the J end by 3 bases, with 7 bases between. The CDR3 consists of 13 residues. CDR1 and CDR2 (germline): MNHNY, SVGAGI (reference sequence). In DNA form, the CDR3 reads TGTGCCAGCAGTGTTAGGGACACCGGGGAGCTGTTTTTT. Amino acid sequence: CASSVRDTGELFF.

To note about this clonotype: The junction shows a germline mismatch at one end, possibly a read error. The chain couples TRBV5-1 to TRBJ2-7, with a possible D match to TRBD2 (7 bases). From germline, CDR1 is SGHRS and CDR2 YFSETQ. The CDR3 totals 16 residues. CDR3 loop: CDSRPSYRGGQYEQYF. Written as DNA, the CDR3 is TGCGACAGCAGGCCCAGCTATAGGGGGGGACAATACGAGCAGTACTTC.

This clonotype came up a few times. V and J are TRBV9 and TRBJ2-3; maybe TRBD1 (5 bases). V was trimmed by 0 bases and J by 4 bases, leaving 12 bases between them. CDR1 is SGDLS, CDR2 YYNGEE, per germline. This CDR3 spans 15 amino acids. Written as DNA, the CDR3 is TGTGCCAGCAGCGTAGCGCCAGGGTCCCCAGATACGCAGTATTTT. Its translation: CASSVAPGSPDTQYF.

This clonotype came up a few times. The chain recombines TRBV6-6 with TRBJ1-6, with TRBD1 identical over 7 bases. The length of the CDR3 is 22 residues. J was trimmed by 6 bases and V by 7 bases; bases with no gene match: 30. CDR1 is MNHNY, CDR2 SVGAGI, per germline (reference sequence). The CDR3 loop is CASNPRDSLNLEGIIGNSPLHF. For the CDR3, the DNA is TGTGCCAGCAATCCGAGGGACAGCTTGAACCTTGAGGGGATTATTGGTAATTCACCCCTCCACTTT.

This clonotype was counted between two and nine times. CDR3 nucleotide sequence: TGCAGTGCTAGGTTGGTTCAGACCGGGGAGCTGTTTTTT. It encodes CSARLVQTGELFF. This chain links TRBV20-1 with TRBJ2-2; D not resolved. Germline V gives CDR1 DFQATT, CDR2 SNEGSKA (reference sequence). The V end was cut by 3 bases, the J end by 5 bases, with 10 bases between. The CDR3 runs to 13 residues.

V gene TRBV20-1 combines with J gene TRBJ2-3; tentative D call: TRBD2 (5 bases). Germline V CDR1 and CDR2: DFQATT, SNEGSKA (reference sequence). V was trimmed by 1 base and J by 3 bases, leaving 8 bases between them. This CDR3 region has 13 residues. CDR3 sequence (DNA): TGCAGTGCTAGAGGAGGGTTGACAGATACGCAGTATTTT. Its translation: CSARGGLTDTQYF.

V usage is TRBV2 and J usage is TRBJ2-2; D not certain. The V and J ends lost 7 bases and 0 bases respectively, with 9 bases between them. Germline CDR1 reads SNHLY; CDR2 reads FYNNEI. The CDR3 runs to 14 residues. CDR3 DNA: TGTGCCAGCACGGGCGCGGCGAACACCGGGGAGCTGTTTTTT. This codes for CASTGAANTGELFF.

This clonotype was recorded a few times. The chain employs TRBV14 and TRBJ2-3, with D tentatively TRBD2 (5 bases). Trimming removed 6 bases at V and 0 bases at J, with 10 bases between. The CDR3 loop spans 14 amino acids. Germline lookup yields CDR1 SGHDN and CDR2 FVKESK. The CDR3 reads CASSTLVSTDTQYF. CDR3 DNA sequence: TGTGCCAGCAGTACACTAGTTAGCACAGATACGCAGTATTTT.

This clonotype was counted at least ten times. The chain couples TRBV20-1 to TRBJ2-3, with D maybe TRBD1 (6 bases). Germline lookup yields CDR1 DFQATT and CDR2 SNEGSKA (reference sequence). Trimming pared 6 bases from V and 1 base from J, leaving 11 bases between. The CDR3 consists of 13 residues. This CDR3 is CSARQDRTDTQYF. DNA of the CDR3: TGCAGTGCCCGACAGGATCGCACAGATACGCAGTATTTT.

This clonotype was observed a few times. This chain joins TRBV15 and TRBJ2-7; 9 bases are shared with TRBD2. The CDR3 consists of 15 residues. V lost 2 bases to trimming and J lost 6 bases; unmatched junction nucleotides: 8. Germline V gene sequence: CDR1 LNHNV, CDR2 YYDKDF (reference sequence). In DNA form, the CDR3 reads TGTGCCACCAGCAGATCCTGGAGCGGGGGGTCCGAGCAGTACTTC. It codes for CATSRSWSGGSEQYF.